Sequencing of this T cell receptor (beta chain) was carried out in a study of yellow fever vaccine responses in identical twins. Study-wide points: Vaccine-induced T cell responses in twins were reportedly observed to appear partly convergent, partly personalized.

A remark on this clonotype: The antigen remains unidentified.

Via MiXCR, TCRdb re-called the RT-PCR reads, giving one row per CDR3 protein. The sample lists 6,000 to 8,500 distinct CDR3 sequences, roughly 84% occurring once. CDR1 and CDR2 (germline): SQVTM, ANQGSEA. Trimming took off 4 bases at V and 5 bases at J, with 9 bases between the two ends. CDR3 length equals 12 residues. This specimen consisted of T cells from blood (PBMCs), unsorted or a sorted subset (not recorded which), obtained before or after yellow fever vaccination (not recorded which). This sequence joins TRBV29-1 and TRBJ1-5; possible D gene TRBD1, 6 bases. The receptor's source is a woman under 30 who received the yellow fever vaccine. For the CDR3, the DNA is TGCAGCGTTGGGGCAGGGGATCAGCCCCAGCATTTT. It yields the protein CSVGAGDQPQHF.